This T cell receptor beta chain appears in the sequencing data of a study of blood T cells in healthy people across ages. This clonotype came up many times. The antigen is undetermined. Germline trimming cut 4 bases from V and 7 bases from J; bases unmatched to any gene: 7. Germline-derived CDR1 and CDR2 are SGHRS and YFSETQ. This CDR3 region has 16 residues. A second PCR of 7 to 11 cycles used a sample-barcoded 5' primer and a J-beta primer mix. CDR3-containing paired-end reads numbered at least 2.5 million in each sample. TCRdb itself ran the 5' RACE reads through MiXCR, one entry per CDR3 protein. This table has more than 1.4 million distinct CDR3 sequences, 40% to 50% appearing once. Study outcomes and limitations: Donor CMV status, an unknown factor, possibly confounded changes in expanded clonotypes.

The clonotype originates from a woman under 30 in good health. Sequenced sample: blood. The J gene is TRBJ2-1, the V gene TRBV5-1; 14 bases align to TRBD2. The CDR3 spells CASSHGGLAGGNEQFF. In nucleotides, the CDR3 is TGCGCCAGCAGCCATGGAGGACTAGCGGGAGGAAATGAGCAGTTCTTC. The full variable domain, in which reference TRBV5-1 and TRBJ2-1 provide the parts outside the CDR3, is KAGVTQTPRYLIKTRGQQVTLSCSPISGHRSVSWYQQTPGQGLQFLFEYFSETQRNKGNFPGRFSGRQFSNSRSEMNVSTLELGDSALYLCASSHGGLAGGNEQFFGPGTRLTVL.